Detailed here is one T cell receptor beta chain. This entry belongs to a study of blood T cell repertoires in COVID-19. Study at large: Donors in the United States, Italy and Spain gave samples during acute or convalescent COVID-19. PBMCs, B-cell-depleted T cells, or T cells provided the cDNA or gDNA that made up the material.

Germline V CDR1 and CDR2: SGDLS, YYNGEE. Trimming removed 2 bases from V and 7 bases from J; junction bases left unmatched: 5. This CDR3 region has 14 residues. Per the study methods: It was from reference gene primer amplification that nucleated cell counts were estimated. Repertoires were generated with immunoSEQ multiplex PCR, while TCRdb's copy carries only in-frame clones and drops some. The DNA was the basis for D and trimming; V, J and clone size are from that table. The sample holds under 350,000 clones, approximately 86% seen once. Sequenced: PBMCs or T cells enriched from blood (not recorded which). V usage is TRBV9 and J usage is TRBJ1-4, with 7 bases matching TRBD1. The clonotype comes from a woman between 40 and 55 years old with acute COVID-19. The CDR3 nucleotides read TGTGCCAGCAGCGTTTCGGGGACAGTTGAAAAACTGTTTTTT. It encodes CASSVSGTVEKLFF.